The T cell receptor beta chain described here comes from a study of PD-1 blockade in classical Hodgkin lymphoma. Relapse after autologous stem cell transplantation occurred in every patient, and brentuximab vedotin exposure varied. The CDR3 has 15 residues. In germline, CDR1 is WSHSY, CDR2 SAAADI. The V and J ends lost 2 bases and 6 bases respectively, with 16 bases between them. Clones were read by immunoSEQ multiplex PCR, and TCRdb kept only the in-frame ones, dropping some. Here the sample spans 100,000 to 130,000 clones, 89% being singletons. The sequences come from peripheral blood mononuclear cells (PBMCs), collected before the second cycle of nivolumab. This sequence joins TRBV10-2 and TRBJ1-2; D not certain. The receptor comes from a human donor with classical Hodgkin lymphoma. DNA for the CDR3: TGCGCCAGCAGTGAGACCCGGAGGGAAGTTGATGGCTACACCTTC. It translates to CASSETRREVDGYTF.